A selection of T cell receptor beta chains follows, all from one sample in a study of blood T cell repertoires in COVID-19. Method: immunoSEQ multiplex PCR; TCRdb's copy keeps in-frame clones and lacks some. The sample has approximately 290,000 clones; approximately 83% are singletons. Sequenced input: PBMCs or T cells enriched from blood (not recorded which). These receptors were taken from a woman in her twenties or thirties who had recovered from COVID-19. The CDR3 runs from the conserved cysteine through the conserved F or W. Fields, in order: CDR3 length, D gene, V gene, clone size, J gene, CDR3 protein, CDR3 DNA. The D gene is left open where the match is weak. Clone size is shown for a subset of rows, as once, few, many or a class of expanded clone.

length: 15; D: NA; V: TRBV7-2; size: NA; J: TRBJ1-6; CDR3: CASSLAKRANSPLHF; DNA: TGTGCCAGCAGCTTAGCGAAGCGGGCCAATTCACCCCTCCACTTT
length: 14; D: NA; V: TRBV9; size: NA; J: TRBJ2-2; CDR3: CASSVPTNTGELFF; DNA: TGTGCCAGCAGCGTGCCTACGAACACCGGGGAGCTGTTTTTT
length: 18; D: TRBD1; V: TRBV7-8; size: NA; J: TRBJ2-7; CDR3: CASSLRLQKRQGPYEQYF; DNA: TGTGCCAGCAGCTTAAGACTACAGAAGCGACAGGGCCCCTACGAGCAGTACTTC
length: 17; D: NA; V: TRBV18; size: NA; J: TRBJ2-1; CDR3: CASSPPRGEGIYNEQFF; DNA: TGTGCCAGCTCACCTCCTAGGGGGGAGGGGATATACAATGAGCAGTTCTTC
length: 13; D: TRBD1; V: TRBV2; size: few; J: TRBJ2-7; CDR3: CASSVQGQGTKYF; DNA: TGTGCCAGCAGTGTTCAGGGACAGGGGACAAAGTACTTC
length: 14; D: TRBD1; V: TRBV7-3; size: NA; J: TRBJ1-2; CDR3: CASSGGTGGNGYTF; DNA: TGTGCCAGCAGCGGAGGGACAGGGGGGAATGGCTACACCTTC
length: 14; D: NA; V: TRBV15; size: NA; J: TRBJ1-2; CDR3: CATSREGGSYGYTF; DNA: TGTGCCACCAGCAGAGAGGGGGGATCCTACGGCTACACCTTC
length: 17; D: NA; V: TRBV21-1; size: NA; J: TRBJ2-6; CDR3: CASSKEQGDSGANVLTF; DNA: TGTGCCAGCAGCAAGGAACAGGGTGACTCTGGGGCCAACGTCCTGACTTTC
length: 13; D: NA; V: TRBV12-5; size: NA; J: TRBJ1-1; CDR3: CASGLVLGGEAFF; DNA: TGTGCTAGTGGTTTGGTACTTGGGGGGGAAGCTTTCTTT
length: 14; D: NA; V: TRBV15; size: NA; J: TRBJ1-2; CDR3: CATSSGSVNYGYTF; DNA: TGTGCCACCAGCTCCGGGAGCGTCAACTATGGCTACACCTTC
length: 13; D: NA; V: TRBV7-3; size: NA; J: TRBJ1-6; CDR3: CASSSTGTGTLHF; DNA: TGTGCCAGCAGTTCTACAGGGACCGGCACCCTCCACTTT
length: 13; D: NA; V: TRBV2; size: NA; J: TRBJ2-7; CDR3: CASKWEAFYEQYF; DNA: TGTGCCAGCAAATGGGAGGCCTTCTACGAGCAGTACTTC
length: 14; D: NA; V: TRBV28; size: few; J: TRBJ2-7; CDR3: CASSGTYFSYEQYF; DNA: TGTGCCAGCAGTGGGACATATTTCTCCTACGAGCAGTACTTC
length: 13; D: NA; V: TRBV7-9; size: once; J: TRBJ1-5; CDR3: CASAWGGNQPQHF; DNA: TGTGCCAGCGCTTGGGGGGGCAATCAGCCCCAGCATTTT
length: 16; D: NA; V: TRBV11-2; size: NA; J: TRBJ2-3; CDR3: CASSFIRGAVTDTQYF; DNA: TGTGCCAGCAGCTTTATTCGGGGGGCGGTGACAGATACGCAGTATTTT
length: 17; D: TRBD2; V: TRBV9; size: NA; J: TRBJ2-1; CDR3: CASSVPIAGGSYNEQFF; DNA: TGTGCCAGCAGCGTCCCAATAGCGGGGGGGTCCTACAATGAGCAGTTCTTC
length: 14; D: NA; V: TRBV28; size: NA; J: TRBJ2-2; CDR3: CASSFLGNTGELFF; DNA: TGTGCCAGCAGTTTCCTAGGGAACACCGGGGAGCTGTTTTTT
length: 14; D: NA; V: TRBV5-6; size: NA; J: TRBJ1-1; CDR3: CASSSSGENTEAFF; DNA: TGTGCCAGCAGTTCATCCGGGGAGAACACTGAAGCTTTCTTT
length: 14; D: NA; V: TRBV5-1; size: NA; J: TRBJ1-2; CDR3: CASSLAQGPYGYTF; DNA: TGCGCCAGCAGCTTGGCTCAGGGGCCCTATGGCTACACCTTC
length: 13; D: TRBD2; V: TRBV2; size: NA; J: TRBJ2-1; CDR3: CASRDRGVLEQFF; DNA: TGTGCCAGCAGGGACCGGGGGGTCCTTGAGCAGTTCTTC
length: 14; D: TRBD2; V: TRBV13; size: NA; J: TRBJ2-5; CDR3: CASSFSGGVETQYF; DNA: TGTGCCAGCAGTTTTAGCGGGGGGGTCGAGACCCAGTACTTC
length: 15; D: TRBD1; V: TRBV30; size: once; J: TRBJ1-4; CDR3: CAWTGGPSTNEKLFF; DNA: TGTGCCTGGACAGGGGGCCCCTCAACTAATGAAAAACTGTTTTTT
length: 14; D: NA; V: TRBV9; size: few; J: TRBJ1-5; CDR3: CASSVGDSNQPQHF; DNA: TGTGCCAGCAGCGTAGGCGATAGCAATCAGCCCCAGCATTTT
length: 13; D: NA; V: TRBV19; size: NA; J: TRBJ1-2; CDR3: CASSQSANYGYTF; DNA: TGTGCCAGTAGCCAGTCCGCTAACTATGGCTACACCTTC
length: 16; D: TRBD1; V: TRBV7-9; size: NA; J: TRBJ2-7; CDR3: CASSRARTGSSYEQYF; DNA: TGTGCCAGCAGCCGCGCAAGGACAGGAAGCTCCTACGAGCAGTACTTC
length: 16; D: NA; V: TRBV5-1; size: NA; J: TRBJ2-5; CDR3: CASSLASGTDQETQYF; DNA: TGCGCCAGCAGCTTGGCGTCAGGGACTGACCAAGAGACCCAGTACTTC
length: 13; D: NA; V: TRBV6-2/TRBV6-3; size: few; J: TRBJ2-7; CDR3: CASSYRGGWEQYF; DNA: TGTGCCAGCAGTTACCGTGGCGGATGGGAGCAGTACTTC
length: 15; D: NA; V: TRBV19; size: few; J: TRBJ1-6; CDR3: CASRPARGDNSPLHF; DNA: TGTGCCAGTAGACCCGCCCGGGGGGATAATTCACCCCTCCACTTT
length: 15; D: NA; V: TRBV29-1; size: NA; J: TRBJ1-1; CDR3: CSVRGAGAMNTEAFF; DNA: TGCAGCGTGCGTGGGGCAGGCGCCATGAACACTGAAGCTTTCTTT
length: 13; D: TRBD1; V: TRBV28; size: NA; J: TRBJ1-1; CDR3: CASSLAGGTEAFF; DNA: TGTGCCAGCAGTTTGGCAGGGGGCACTGAAGCTTTCTTT
length: 14; D: TRBD1; V: TRBV2; size: NA; J: TRBJ1-2; CDR3: CASSITGTGFGYTF; DNA: TGTGCCAGCTCCATCACCGGGACAGGGTTTGGCTACACCTTC
length: 10; D: NA; V: TRBV30; size: NA; J: TRBJ1-2; CDR3: CARKGDGYTF; DNA: TGTGCCCGGAAGGGGGATGGCTACACCTTC
length: 16; D: NA; V: TRBV19; size: NA; J: TRBJ1-4; CDR3: CASRPRGRATNEKLFF; DNA: TGTGCCAGTAGACCAAGGGGGAGGGCTACTAATGAAAAACTGTTTTTT
length: 15; D: TRBD2; V: TRBV6-4; size: NA; J: TRBJ2-1; CDR3: CASTQLAGVGNEQFF; DNA: TGTGCCAGCACTCAACTAGCGGGAGTGGGTAATGAGCAGTTCTTC
length: 14; D: TRBD2; V: TRBV18; size: NA; J: TRBJ2-7; CDR3: CASSPTSASYEQYF; DNA: TGTGCCAGCTCACCGACTAGCGCTTCCTACGAGCAGTACTTC
length: 14; D: NA; V: TRBV25-1; size: NA; J: TRBJ2-5; CDR3: CASSEREVQETQYF; DNA: TGTGCCAGCAGTGAAAGGGAGGTTCAAGAGACCCAGTACTTC
length: 14; D: TRBD2; V: TRBV29-1; size: NA; J: TRBJ2-1; CDR3: CSVEAASGRGEQFF; DNA: TGCAGCGTTGAAGCAGCTAGCGGGAGAGGTGAGCAGTTCTTC
length: 17; D: TRBD1; V: TRBV4-1; size: NA; J: TRBJ1-1; CDR3: CASSQDFNRGRGTEAFF; DNA: TGCGCCAGCAGCCAAGACTTTAACAGGGGGCGCGGGACTGAAGCTTTCTTT
length: 16; D: NA; V: TRBV7-2; size: NA; J: TRBJ1-4; CDR3: CASSLDSGSRGEKLFF; DNA: TGTGCCAGCAGCTTAGATAGTGGCAGCCGAGGAGAAAAACTGTTTTTT
length: 15; D: NA; V: TRBV5-5; size: NA; J: TRBJ2-3; CDR3: CASSLDGDSTDTQYF; DNA: TGTGCCAGCAGCTTGGACGGGGATAGCACAGATACGCAGTATTTT
length: 13; D: TRBD1; V: TRBV19; size: NA; J: TRBJ1-5; CDR3: CASSGTGNQPQHF; DNA: TGTGCCAGTTCCGGGACAGGCAATCAGCCCCAGCATTTT
length: 15; D: TRBD2; V: TRBV28; size: NA; J: TRBJ2-3; CDR3: CASSLAGTGGDTQYF; DNA: TGTGCCAGCAGTCTGGCCGGGACGGGGGGGGATACGCAGTATTTT
length: 12; D: TRBD2; V: TRBV7-8; size: NA; J: TRBJ2-7; CDR3: CASSPPTSGLYF; DNA: TGTGCCAGCAGCCCCCCCACTAGCGGGCTATACTTC
length: 15; D: NA; V: TRBV19; size: NA; J: TRBJ1-5; CDR3: CASSYPGGGNQPQHF; DNA: TGTGCCAGTAGTTACCCCGGGGGTGGCAATCAGCCCCAGCATTTT
length: 14; D: NA; V: TRBV5-6; size: NA; J: TRBJ2-4; CDR3: CASSLGGQANIQYF; DNA: TGTGCCAGCAGCTTGGGTGGCCAGGCGAACATTCAGTACTTC
length: 14; D: NA; V: TRBV7-9; size: NA; J: TRBJ2-2; CDR3: CASSLGHLTGELFF; DNA: TGTGCCAGCAGCTTGGGACACTTGACCGGGGAGCTGTTTTTT
length: 14; D: TRBD1; V: TRBV2; size: NA; J: TRBJ1-1; CDR3: CASREQGASTEAFF; DNA: TGTGCCAGCAGGGAACAGGGGGCAAGCACTGAAGCTTTCTTT
length: 15; D: TRBD1; V: TRBV28; size: NA; J: TRBJ1-5; CDR3: CASRVYRDSNQPQHF; DNA: TGTGCCAGCAGAGTATACCGGGACAGTAATCAGCCCCAGCATTTT
length: 17; D: NA; V: TRBV5-1; size: NA; J: TRBJ1-3; CDR3: CASSQGSLTRVGNTIYF; DNA: TGCGCCAGCAGCCAGGGGTCCCTCACGAGGGTCGGAAACACCATATATTTT
length: 15; D: NA; V: TRBV6-2/TRBV6-3; size: NA; J: TRBJ2-1; CDR3: CASSAPEGAYNEQFF; DNA: TGTGCCAGCAGTGCTCCCGAGGGGGCCTACAATGAGCAGTTCTTC
length: 13; D: TRBD2; V: TRBV7-9; size: NA; J: TRBJ2-1; CDR3: CASSLAGEDEQFF; DNA: TGTGCCAGCAGCCTCGCGGGGGAGGATGAGCAGTTCTTC
length: 14; D: NA; V: TRBV6-5; size: once; J: TRBJ2-3; CDR3: CASSLLLQRDTQYF; DNA: TGTGCCAGCAGTTTACTACTACAAAGGGATACGCAGTATTTT
length: 15; D: TRBD1; V: TRBV7-9; size: NA; J: TRBJ2-7; CDR3: CASSLPDRGIYEQYF; DNA: TGTGCCAGCAGCCTACCGGACAGGGGGATTTACGAGCAGTACTTC
length: 17; D: TRBD1; V: TRBV2; size: NA; J: TRBJ1-5; CDR3: CASTFTGNRDRNQPQHF; DNA: TGTGCCAGCACCTTCACGGGAAACAGGGACAGGAATCAGCCCCAGCATTTT
length: 15; D: NA; V: TRBV5-1; size: NA; J: TRBJ1-2; CDR3: CASSLDAGVNYGYTF; DNA: TGCGCCAGCAGCTTGGATGCAGGGGTGAACTATGGCTACACCTTC
length: 16; D: TRBD1; V: TRBV28; size: NA; J: TRBJ1-1; CDR3: CASRPNINRGDTEAFF; DNA: TGTGCCAGCAGACCGAATATTAACAGGGGTGACACTGAAGCTTTCTTT
length: 16; D: TRBD2; V: TRBV11-3; size: NA; J: TRBJ2-1; CDR3: CASSLGPAGGSNEQFF; DNA: TGTGCCAGCAGCTTGGGGCCAGCGGGAGGATCTAATGAGCAGTTCTTC